This passage covers 9 T cell receptor beta chains from one sample sequenced in a study of PD-1 blockade in classical Hodgkin lymphoma. Generated by immunoSEQ multiplex PCR, the TCRdb table keeps only in-frame clones and is missing some. The sample has fewer than 5,000 clones; under 70% are singletons. Documented time point: cycle 4 day 1 (C4D1), after about 6 weeks of nivolumab. Relapse was seen in all patients after autologous stem cell transplantation, and brentuximab vedotin exposure was variable. Specimen: peripheral blood mononuclear cells (PBMCs), collected before the fourth cycle of nivolumab. These receptors were obtained from a human donor with classical Hodgkin lymphoma.

The chain joins TRBV27 to TRBJ1-5, with 7 nucleotides matching TRBD1. The trim removed 5 bases at V and 5 bases at J, leaving 3 bases unmatched. Germline values: CDR1 MNHEY, CDR2 SMNVEV (reference sequence). This CDR3 is 13 amino acids long. The CDR3 here is CASSMGQYQPQHF. CDR3 nucleotide sequence: TGTGCCAGCAGTATGGGACAGTATCAGCCCCAGCATTTT.

This chain links TRBV11-2 with TRBJ1-1, with D hard to call. CDR1 SGHAT and CDR2 FQNNGV come from the germline V gene. V shed 4 bases and J shed 1 base, with 13 bases lying between them. This CDR3 contains 15 residues. This chain's CDR3 is CASSSIGFGNTEAFF. The CDR3 nucleotides are TGTGCCAGCAGCTCAATCGGATTTGGGAACACTGAAGCTTTCTTT.

A single count supports this clone. This chain joins TRBV7-8 and TRBJ1-2; the D gene is possibly TRBD1 (6 bases). Trimming left V 1 base short and J 7 bases short, with 16 bases between. Germline assignment: CDR1 SGHVS and CDR2 FQNEAQ. There are 15 residues in the CDR3. CDR3 sequence reads: CASSLGRGAAGGYTF. The CDR3 region has the DNA TGTGCCAGCAGCTTAGGTCGGGGGGCCGCGGGTGGCTACACCTTC.

The chain joins TRBV5-4 to TRBJ2-1; no firm D call. The CDR3 consists of 13 residues. Germline V lookup: CDR1 SGHNT, CDR2 YYREEE (reference sequence). Trimming took off 6 bases at V and 8 bases at J, with 15 bases between the two ends. This CDR3 reads CASTPSKVDEQFF. The CDR3, as DNA: TGTGCCAGCACCCCATCAAAGGTTGATGAGCAGTTCTTC.

The V call is TRBV5-4, the J call TRBJ1-2; D is unresolved. Trimming removed 2 bases from V and 4 bases from J, with 12 bases in between. Germline CDR1 SGHNT, CDR2 YYREEE (reference sequence). The CDR3 runs 14 residues. CDR3 sequence (DNA): TGTGCCAGCAGCTTTTCCAGGAGTAGCTATGGCTACACCTTC. Protein sequence: CASSFSRSSYGYTF.

This sequence joins TRBV6-5 and TRBJ1-4; the D is unclear. Germline V gene data show CDR1 as MNHEY and CDR2 as SVGAGI. CDR3 length: 13 residues. The V gene lost 5 bases and the J gene lost 7 bases, with 11 bases spanning the gap. The CDR3 DNA is TGTGCCAGCAGTCTACGGATCGGTGAAAAACTGTTTTTT. Translation gives CASSLRIGEKLFF.

The chain joins TRBV29-1 to TRBJ2-7; 7 nucleotides agree with TRBD1. CDR1 and CDR2 from the germline V gene are SQVTM and ANQGSEA. This CDR3 is built from 13 residues. The ends lost 6 bases at V and 0 bases at J; junction bases unmatched: 5. The CDR3 protein is CSVSQGSSYEQYF. CDR3 nucleotide sequence: TGCAGCGTCTCACAGGGGAGCTCCTACGAGCAGTACTTC.

The chain links TRBV6-5 to TRBJ1-5; tentative D call: TRBD1 (5 bases). Germline lookup yields CDR1 MNHEY and CDR2 SVGAGI. The CDR3 loop spans 14 amino acids. Trimming cost V 2 bases and J 5 bases, with 10 bases left between them. The chain's CDR3 is CASSYRGKDQPQHF. Written as DNA, the CDR3 is TGTGCCAGCAGTTACCGGGGGAAAGATCAGCCCCAGCATTTT.

As for this clone: At one of its ends the junction is not consistent with the germline gene, which may arise from a read error. The V call is TRBV6-1, the J call TRBJ2-7; D is undetermined. Per the germline V gene, CDR1 is MNHNS and CDR2 is SASEGT. The CDR3 loop spans 12 amino acids. DNA for the CDR3: TGTGCCAGCAGTGAATTCGTTTCGGCGGCGGCCTTC. Its protein is CASSEFVSAAAF.